This TCR beta chain was sequenced in a study of T cell responses to AZD1222 COVID-19 vaccine. Study-level findings and limits: Among those given AZD1222, only five or six were seropositive at baseline. Targets within unmutated variant regions were reportedly found for nearly half of spike-specific TCRs. The breadth and depth of Spike-specific TCRs increased once two AZD1222 doses had been given.

CDR3 length equals 12 residues. About this clone: Its antigen is undetermined.

The table came from immunoSEQ multiplex PCR; TCRdb's copy has only in-frame clones and leaves some out. This sample yields over 60,000 clones, of which around 87% are seen a single time; less than 25% belongs to the top ten. The starting material was peripheral blood, obtained on day 0 of AZD1222 vaccination. This TCR was recovered from an adult in good health. The rearrangement links TRBV21-1 to TRBJ1-2. TRBV21-1 is a pseudogene. The CDR3 sequence: CASSKGKDGYTF. The CDR3 coding sequence is TGTGCCAGCAGCAAGGGGAAGGATGGCTACACCTTC.